This entry concerns a single T cell receptor (beta chain). These data are taken from a study of cytomegalovirus exposure and HLA in healthy donors. Study background: The approximately 120 million unique TCR beta sequences, from about 170 million T cells, were found by an earlier analysis. An early release of data contained approximately 85 million unique TCRs, which came from HLA-typed donors.

CDR1 is KGHSH, CDR2 LQKENI, per germline. This CDR3 has 15 residues. V was clipped by 0 bases and J by 1 base, with 6 bases between them. PCR amplification relied on 60 Vbeta primers (plus 13 Jbeta primers). Only in-frame clones appear in the TCRdb table, and some are missing; sequencing was by immunoSEQ multiplex PCR. The data show about 42,000 clones, and the top ten clones hold 1% to 1.5%. This chain joins TRBV18 and TRBJ2-2; possible D gene TRBD1, 6 bases. The clonotype originates from a man aged 30-40 years in good health and CMV-seronegative. The sequenced material came from PBMCs. The CDR3 nucleotides read TGTGCCAGCTCACCACCGGGACAGAACACCGGGGAGCTGTTTTTT. Translation: CASSPPGQNTGELFF.